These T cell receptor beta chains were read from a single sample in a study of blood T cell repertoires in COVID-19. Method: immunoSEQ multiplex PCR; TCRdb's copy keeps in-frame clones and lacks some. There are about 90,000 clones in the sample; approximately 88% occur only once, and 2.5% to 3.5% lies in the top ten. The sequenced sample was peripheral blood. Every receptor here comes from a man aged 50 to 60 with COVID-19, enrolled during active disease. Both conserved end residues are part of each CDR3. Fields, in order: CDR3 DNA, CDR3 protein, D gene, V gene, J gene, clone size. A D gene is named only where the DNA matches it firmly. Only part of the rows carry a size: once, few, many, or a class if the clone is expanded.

TGCGCCAGCAGCCAGGGTGGGCAGGGCTACGAGCAGTACTTC	CASSQGGQGYEQYF	.	TRBV4-3	TRBJ2-7	.
TGTGCCAGCAGTGACGACAAGGCAGCCAATGAAGCTTTCTTT	CASSDDKAANEAFF	.	TRBV25-1	TRBJ1-1	.
TGTGCCAGCAGCGAGTATGGACAGGGGGCGCCGGTCTATGGCTACACCTTC	CASSEYGQGAPVYGYTF	TRBD1	TRBV7-3	TRBJ1-2	.
TGTGCCAGCAGCGAAATGGGACAGGGAGGTACCTACGAGCAGTACTTC	CASSEMGQGGTYEQYF	TRBD1	TRBV7-9	TRBJ2-7	.
TGTGCCAGTACTAGCGGGGTCACCTACAATGAGCAGTTCTTC	CASTSGVTYNEQFF	TRBD2	TRBV6-5	TRBJ2-1	.
TGTGCCAGCACGACTCTAAACAATGAGCAGTTCTTC	CASTTLNNEQFF	.	TRBV6-5	TRBJ2-1	.
TGTGCCAGCAGCACCGGGGGTTATGGAAACACCATATATTTT	CASSTGGYGNTIYF	.	TRBV9	TRBJ1-3	few
TGTGCCAGCAGCTTAAATAGCGGGGTGACCTACAATGAGCAGTTCTTC	CASSLNSGVTYNEQFF	TRBD2	TRBV7-3	TRBJ2-1	.
TGTGCCAGCAGATCCAGGGGGATAGGAGGTGAAGCTTTCTTT	CASRSRGIGGEAFF	TRBD1	TRBV7-9	TRBJ1-1	once
TGTGCCAGCAGAGAATATCCGGGACTTCAAGATACGCAGTATTTT	CASREYPGLQDTQYF	.	TRBV28	TRBJ2-3	.
TGTGCCAGCAGCCATGTAGCCTACCGGGTCATAAACACCGGGGAGCTGTTTTTT	CASSHVAYRVINTGELFF	.	TRBV3-1/TRBV3-2	TRBJ2-2	.
TGTGCCAGCAGCTTAAAGGCTAGCGGGGGTGTCTCCTACAATGAGCAGTTCTTC	CASSLKASGGVSYNEQFF	TRBD2	TRBV7-3	TRBJ2-1	.
TGTGCCAGCAGCCTCGACTCCGGGACTAGTCGGCAGTACTTC	CASSLDSGTSRQYF	TRBD2	TRBV11-2	TRBJ2-5	.
TGTGCCAGCAGTTTCCCGTCAGATACGCAGTATTTT	CASSFPSDTQYF	.	TRBV27	TRBJ2-3	.
TGTGCCAGCTCCCCGTCGGGGGGGGCGCTTGAAAAACTGTTTTTT	CASSPSGGALEKLFF	.	TRBV18	TRBJ1-4	.
TGTGCCAGCAGCGTAGCTACAGGAAATGGCTACACCTTC	CASSVATGNGYTF	.	TRBV9	TRBJ1-2	.
TGTGCCAGCAGCGCGGCAGGGGGCGAAAAACTGTTTTTT	CASSAAGGEKLFF	TRBD1	TRBV3-1/TRBV3-2	TRBJ1-4	.
TGTGCCAGCAGCAAACCTCATCATCGGGCTTTCTTT	CASSKPHHRAFF	.	TRBV21-1	TRBJ1-1	once
TGTGCCAGCAGCTTAGGGGGACTTCGGAGCTCGGAGGAGCAGTACTTC	CASSLGGLRSSEEQYF	.	TRBV7-2	TRBJ2-7	.
TGTGCCAGCAGCCCTAGGACAGGGTCGGAAGCTTTCTTT	CASSPRTGSEAFF	TRBD1	TRBV11-1	TRBJ1-1	.
TGCGCCAGCAGCATGGATATGGCGGGGGGGCCGCTTCAGGCCCAGTACTTC	CASSMDMAGGPLQAQYF	TRBD2	TRBV5-1	TRBJ2-5	.
TGTGCCAGCAGTTCTGGGGGGGACTGGGTGCTCTCCTACGAGCAGTACTTC	CASSSGGDWVLSYEQYF	TRBD2	TRBV28	TRBJ2-7	.
TGTGCCAGCAGCAGACGGACTAGCGGGGGTTACAATGAGCAGTTCTTC	CASSRRTSGGYNEQFF	TRBD2	TRBV3-1/TRBV3-2	TRBJ2-1	once
TGTGCCAGCAGCTTCTCGAACATCAGGGGAACTGAAGCTTTCTTT	CASSFSNIRGTEAFF	.	TRBV7-9	TRBJ1-1	.
TGTGCCAGCAGCCCCCGGAGCTCCTACAATGAGCAGTTCTTC	CASSPRSSYNEQFF	.	TRBV9	TRBJ2-1	.
TGTGCCAGCAGCTCAGGAGGGGGACTAGCGGGGGCGGCCCAGTACTTC	CASSSGGGLAGAAQYF	TRBD2	TRBV7-2	TRBJ2-5	.
TGTGCCAGCAGCCTAACCCAAATCGAGCAGTTCTTC	CASSLTQIEQFF	.	TRBV7-2	TRBJ2-1	.